This TCR beta chain came from a study of CD8+CD57+ T cells in acquired aplastic anemia. Overall study: An average of roughly 3.2 ug of DNA was obtained from sorted CD4+ and CD8+ cells.

CD8+CD57+ cell expansion, shown by flow cytometry, had occurred in the patients selected for sequencing. Patients were treatment-naive when blood was sampled. Details on this clonotype: Its antigen remains unidentified.

Study results and caveats: Found in both controls and patients were 25 to 35 CD8+ CDR3 sequences.

In germline, CDR1 is LNHDA, CDR2 SQIVND (reference sequence). The length of the CDR3 is 16 residues. V dropped 3 bases and J dropped 4 bases, with 16 bases sitting between them. Genomic DNA constituted the template upon which TCR beta VDJ and CDR3 profiling was performed. TCRdb reprocessed the reads via MiXCR and lists one record per CDR3 protein. This table has around 430,000 distinct CDR3 sequences, approximately 32% appearing once. The V call is TRBV19, the J call TRBJ1-3; the D is unclear. The clonotype originates from a human donor with aplastic anemia. Input material: sorted CD4+, CD8+, or CD8+CD57+ T cells (not recorded which) from PBMCs. The CDR3, as DNA: TGTGCCAGTAGTATCGGCATGTCCGTGGGGGGAAACACCATATATTTT. Amino acids: CASSIGMSVGGNTIYF.